One T cell receptor beta chain is described in this entry. Antigen specificity is unknown. These data are taken from a study of T cells in Graves' hyperthyroidism and ophthalmopathy. About the study: Sampling of peripheral blood happened at initial diagnosis, prior to any treatment.

The study defined stable Graves' hyperthyroidism as no ophthalmopathy progression within 18 months. Uncontrolled infections, other autoimmune diseases, pregnancy or lactation led to exclusion of patients. Trimming took 4 bases from V and 5 from J, leaving 17 bases between them. The CDR3 spans 15 residues. Germline V CDR1 and CDR2: ENHRY, SYGVKD. RNA transcripts served as the template for amplifying TCR beta CDR3 regions. The primer set for the first-round RT-PCR of the TCR CDR3 was HTBI. TCRdb reanalysed the multiplex PCR reads using MiXCR and keeps one entry per CDR3 protein. The data contain hundreds of thousands of distinct CDR3 sequences, about 14% of them singletons. Overall study results and limits: The model made its ophthalmopathy prediction, and onset followed a median about 6 months later.

The chain couples TRBV10-3 to TRBJ1-1, with unresolved D. Sequenced: blood. The TCR was taken from a woman between 18 and 30 years old with Graves' hyperthyroidism. The CDR3 DNA sequence: TGTGCCATCAGTGGGGCCGTTAGGAGCGGAACTGAAGCTTTCTTT. Its protein is CAISGAVRSGTEAFF.